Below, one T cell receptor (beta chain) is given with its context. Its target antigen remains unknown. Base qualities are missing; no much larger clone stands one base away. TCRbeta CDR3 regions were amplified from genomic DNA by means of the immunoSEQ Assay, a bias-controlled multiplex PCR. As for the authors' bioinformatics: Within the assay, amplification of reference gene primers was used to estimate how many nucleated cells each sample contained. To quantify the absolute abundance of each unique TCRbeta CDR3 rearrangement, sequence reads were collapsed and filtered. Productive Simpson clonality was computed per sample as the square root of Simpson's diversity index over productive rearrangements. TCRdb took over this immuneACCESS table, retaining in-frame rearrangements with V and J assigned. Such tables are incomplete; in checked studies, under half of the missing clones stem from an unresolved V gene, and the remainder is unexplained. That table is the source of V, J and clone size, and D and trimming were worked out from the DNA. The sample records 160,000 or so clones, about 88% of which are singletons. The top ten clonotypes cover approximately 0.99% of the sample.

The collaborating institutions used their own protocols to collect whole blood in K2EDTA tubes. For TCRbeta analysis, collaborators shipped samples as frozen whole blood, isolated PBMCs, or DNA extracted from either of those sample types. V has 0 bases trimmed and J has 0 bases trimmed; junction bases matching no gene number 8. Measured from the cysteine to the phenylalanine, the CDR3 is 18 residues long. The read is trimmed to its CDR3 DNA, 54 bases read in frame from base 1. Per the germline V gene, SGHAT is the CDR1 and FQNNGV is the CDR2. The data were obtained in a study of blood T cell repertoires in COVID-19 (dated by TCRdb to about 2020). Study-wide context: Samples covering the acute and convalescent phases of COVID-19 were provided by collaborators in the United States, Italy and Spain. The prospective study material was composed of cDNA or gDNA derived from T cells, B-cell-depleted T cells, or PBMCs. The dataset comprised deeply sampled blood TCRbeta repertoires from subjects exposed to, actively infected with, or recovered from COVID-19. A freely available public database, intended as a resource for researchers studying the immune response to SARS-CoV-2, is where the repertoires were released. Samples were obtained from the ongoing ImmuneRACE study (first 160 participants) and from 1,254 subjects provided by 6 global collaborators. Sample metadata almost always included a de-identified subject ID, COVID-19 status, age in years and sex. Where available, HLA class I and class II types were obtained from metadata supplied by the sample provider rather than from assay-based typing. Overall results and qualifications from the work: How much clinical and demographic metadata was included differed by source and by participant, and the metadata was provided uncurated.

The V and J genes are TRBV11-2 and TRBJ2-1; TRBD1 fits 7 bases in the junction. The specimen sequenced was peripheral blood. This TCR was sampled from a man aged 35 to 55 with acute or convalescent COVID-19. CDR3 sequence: CASSLDPADRDSYNEQFF. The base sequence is TGTGCCAGCAGCTTAGATCCCGCAGACAGGGACTCCTACAATGAGCAGTTCTTC.